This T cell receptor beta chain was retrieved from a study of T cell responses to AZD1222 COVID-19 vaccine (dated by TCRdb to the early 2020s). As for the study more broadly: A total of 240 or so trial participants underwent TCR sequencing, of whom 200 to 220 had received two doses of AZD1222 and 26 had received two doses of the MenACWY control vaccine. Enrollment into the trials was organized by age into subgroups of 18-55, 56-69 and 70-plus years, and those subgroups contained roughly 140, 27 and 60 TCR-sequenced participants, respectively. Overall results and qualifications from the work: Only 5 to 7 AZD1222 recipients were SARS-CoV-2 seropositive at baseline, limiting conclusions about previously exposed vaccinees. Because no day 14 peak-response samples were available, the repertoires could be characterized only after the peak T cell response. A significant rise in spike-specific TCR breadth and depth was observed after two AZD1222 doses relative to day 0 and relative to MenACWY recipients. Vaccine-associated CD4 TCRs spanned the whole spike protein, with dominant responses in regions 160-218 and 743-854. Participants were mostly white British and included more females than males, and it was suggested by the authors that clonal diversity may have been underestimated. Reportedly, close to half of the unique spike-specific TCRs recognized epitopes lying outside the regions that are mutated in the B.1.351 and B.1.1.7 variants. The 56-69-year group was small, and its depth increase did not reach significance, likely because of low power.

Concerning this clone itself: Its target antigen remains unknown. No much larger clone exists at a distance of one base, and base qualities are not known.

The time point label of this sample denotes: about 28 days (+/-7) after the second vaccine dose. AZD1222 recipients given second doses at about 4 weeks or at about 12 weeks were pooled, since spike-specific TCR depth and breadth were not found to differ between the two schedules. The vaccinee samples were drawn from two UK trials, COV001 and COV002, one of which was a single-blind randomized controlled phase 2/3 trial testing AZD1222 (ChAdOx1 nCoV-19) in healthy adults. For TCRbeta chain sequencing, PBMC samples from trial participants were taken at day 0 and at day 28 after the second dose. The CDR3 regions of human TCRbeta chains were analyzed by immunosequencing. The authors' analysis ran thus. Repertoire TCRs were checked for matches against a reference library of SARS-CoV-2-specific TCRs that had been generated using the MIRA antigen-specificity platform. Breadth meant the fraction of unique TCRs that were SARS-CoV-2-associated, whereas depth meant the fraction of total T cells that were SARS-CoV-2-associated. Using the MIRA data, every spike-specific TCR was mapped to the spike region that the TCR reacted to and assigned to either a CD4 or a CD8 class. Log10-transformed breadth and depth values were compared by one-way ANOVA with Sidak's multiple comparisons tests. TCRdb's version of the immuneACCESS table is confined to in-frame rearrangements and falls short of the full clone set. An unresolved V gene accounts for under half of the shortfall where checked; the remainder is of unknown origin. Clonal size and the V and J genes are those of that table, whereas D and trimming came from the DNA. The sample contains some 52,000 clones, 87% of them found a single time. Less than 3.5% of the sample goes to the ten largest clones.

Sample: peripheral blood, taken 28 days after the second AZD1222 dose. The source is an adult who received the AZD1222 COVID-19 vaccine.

In nucleotides, the sequence is TGTGCCAGCAGCCCCCGGGGAGGATCCAATCAGCCCCAGCATTTT. It translates to CASSPRGGSNQPQHF. Rearrangement joined TRBV6-5 to TRBJ1-5, with the D gene too uncertain to name. The germline V gene specifies MNHEY as CDR1 and SVGAGI as CDR2. V lost 6 bases and J lost 3 bases; the stretch between them is 15 bases long. The CDR3, from cysteine to phenylalanine, totals 15 residues. Of the read, only the CDR3 DNA is kept; its 45 bases are in frame from base 1.